Below, 4 T cell receptor beta chains from the same sample are listed, as sequenced in a study of cytomegalovirus exposure and HLA in healthy donors. The PCR contained 60 Vbeta and 13 Jbeta primers. Generated by immunoSEQ multiplex PCR, the TCRdb table keeps only in-frame clones and is missing some. This sample has fewer than 150,000 clones, with roughly 70% found just once. Sequenced sample: PBMCs. These receptors were collected from a man aged 25-45 years in good health and CMV-seronegative.

This clone was observed a single time. The chain has TRBV11-3 and TRBJ2-7, with a tentative D call TRBD2 (5 bases). CDR3 length equals 18 residues. V was clipped by 5 bases and J by 1 base, with 24 bases between them. Germline CDR1 and CDR2: SGHNT and YENEEA. The CDR3 is CASSPRVSRLSGSYEQYF. The CDR3 bases are TGTGCCAGCAGCCCGAGGGTAAGTAGATTGTCAGGTTCCTACGAGCAGTACTTC.

J is TRBJ2-1 and V is TRBV28, with a weak D call TRBD2 (5 bases). This CDR3 comprises 16 residues. Germline V gives CDR1 MDHEN, CDR2 SYDVKM. V was shortened by 8 bases and J by 0 bases, with 17 bases between the two germline ends. CDR3 in amino acids: CASLGLSRRSYNEQFF. In DNA form, the CDR3 reads TGTGCCAGCCTTGGACTTTCCCGTCGCTCCTACAATGAGCAGTTCTTC.

The chain is built from TRBV28 and TRBJ1-5, with 8 bases lining up with TRBD1. The CDR3 is made up of 14 amino acids. V trimming: 5 bases; J trimming: 3 bases; junction bases outside the gene matches: 3. Germline V gene lookup returns CDR1 MDHEN and CDR2 SYDVKM. CDR3 amino acids: CASSQGAPNQPQHF. The CDR3 nucleotides read TGTGCCAGCAGTCAGGGGGCGCCCAATCAGCCCCAGCATTTT.

This sequence joins TRBV14 and TRBJ2-1; D unresolved. Germline CDR1 and CDR2: SGHDN and FVKESK. V shed 4 bases and J shed 2 bases, with 18 bases lying between them. The CDR3 has 17 residues. CDR3 nucleotide sequence: TGTGCCAGCAGCCCTGCTCGAATGGCGGTAGCCTACAATGAGCAGTTCTTC. This gives the protein CASSPARMAVAYNEQFF.